Listed here are 24 T cell receptor beta chains from one sample, sequenced in a study of T cell clonality in common variable immunodeficiency. Their antigens are not known. Study results and caveats: In common variable immunodeficiency, TCR beta chains reportedly carried fewer deletions and N-nucleotide insertions.

Some clones are missing from TCRdb's copy, which holds only in-frame ones; the method was immunoSEQ multiplex PCR. The sample is made up of 8,000 or so clones, and the top ten hold about 3.7% of it. The material sequenced was peripheral blood mononuclear cells. The source of these receptors is a human donor with common variable immunodeficiency.

This clone is identified as medium-sized from frequency. Read coverage stops 3 residues before the CDR3 terminus; the germline J gene supplies the remainder. This chain uses TRBV30 with TRBJ2-5, with TRBD2 identical over 14 bases. This CDR3 region has 14 residues. After removal of 2 bases from V and 5 bases from J, the junction contained 1 base not matched to a gene. Germline CDR1 GTSNPN, CDR2 SVGIG (reference sequence). The covered CDR3 bases are TGTGCCTGGAGTAGACTAGCGGGAGGGGAGACC. Encoded protein: CAWSRLAGGET. The full CDR3 sequence reads CAWSRLAGGETQYF.

This clone shows up as medium-sized by frequency. CDR3 protein: CASSPPGQSTDTQYF. The DNA read from the CDR3 is TGTGCCAGCTCACCACCAGGACAGAGCACAGATACG. The chain recombines TRBV18 with TRBJ2-3; the D gene is possibly TRBD1 (6 bases). Read sequence stops 3 residues before the CDR3 end, and the germline J gene provides the missing end. Germline CDR1 and CDR2: KGHSH and LQKENI. Trimming shortened V by 0 bases and J by 0 bases, and 7 bases separated the two germline ends. This CDR3 is built from 15 residues.

Concerning this clone: The CDR3 extends 3 residues past the end of the read, so its final part is completed from the germline J gene. The gene calls are TRBV7-9 and TRBJ2-1, with 12 bases aligning to TRBD2. In germline, CDR1 is SEHNR, CDR2 FQNEAQ (reference sequence). The CDR3 extends over 15 amino acids. With 6 bases clipped from V and 7 bases from J, the junction kept 7 bases outside the gene matches. The CDR3 sequence is CASSILAGGQNEQFF. The sequenced part of the CDR3 DNA is TGTGCCAGCAGTATTCTAGCGGGAGGGCAAAATGAG. The full variable domain, rest sourced from reference TRBV7-9 and TRBJ2-1, is DTGVSQNPRHKITKRGQNVTFRCDPISEHNRLYWYRQTLGQGPEFLTYFQNEAQLEKSRLLSDRFSAERPKGSFSTLEIQRTEQGDSAMYLCASSILAGGQNEQFFGPGTRLTVL.

About this clone: The missing CDR3 end, 3 residues past where the read stops, is filled in from the germline J gene. The rearrangement links TRBV19 to TRBJ1-1, with 7 bases identical to TRBD1. The CDR3 has 13 residues. J gave up 4 bases and V 6 bases, and 5 bases lay outside the gene matches. Germline V gene data show CDR1 as LNHDA and CDR2 as SQIVND (reference sequence). The CDR3 is CASRTGVGTEAFF. CDR3 DNA, as far as it was read: TGTGCCAGTAGAACAGGGGTGGGCACTGAA.

In regard to this clone: Coverage ceases 3 residues before the CDR3 finishes, and the germline J gene fills in the end. This rearrangement joins TRBV19 to TRBJ2-3; D may be TRBD2 (6 bases). This CDR3 has 14 residues. Trimming cost V 7 bases and J 1 base, with 12 bases left between them. CDR1 and CDR2 (germline): LNHDA, SQIVND (reference sequence). CDR3 bases read: TGTGCCAGTAAGAGGCTAGCGCGCACAGATACG. Encoded protein: CASKRLARTDT. The full CDR3 is CASKRLARTDTQYF.

Remarks on this clone: The sequence runs out 3 residues before the end of the CDR3; the remainder is reconstructed from the germline J gene. This chain links TRBV7-6 with TRBJ2-7; D is possibly TRBD2 (7 bases). V dropped 4 bases and J dropped 4 bases, with 11 bases sitting between them. CDR3 length: 13 residues. Germline V lookup: CDR1 SGHVS, CDR2 FNYEAQ. Partial CDR3 DNA: TGTGCCAGCAGCTACGGGGGGCTATACGAG. It encodes CASSYGGLYE. The complete CDR3 sequence is CASSYGGLYEQYF. Drawing the rest from reference TRBV7-6 and TRBJ2-7, the complete variable domain is GAGVSQSPRYKVTKRGQDVALRCDPISGHVSLYWYRQALGQGPEFLTYFNYEAQQDKSGLPNDRFSAERPEGSISTLTIQRTEQRDSAMYRCASSYGGLYEQYFGPGTRLTVT.

Notes on this clone: From the germline J gene comes the end of the CDR3, since the read stops 3 residues before it. V is TRBV19 and J is TRBJ1-5; TRBD1 aligns across 8 bases. This CDR3 is built from 15 residues. The junction had 10 bases not matched to a gene; V was cut back by 10 bases and J by 2 bases. Germline CDR1 LNHDA, CDR2 SQIVND (reference sequence). The part of the CDR3 DNA that was read is TGTGCCATTCAGGACAGGGAAGAGGGCAATCAGCCC. Protein: CAIQDREEGNQP. The full CDR3 protein reads CAIQDREEGNQPQHF. Drawing the rest from reference TRBV19 and TRBJ1-5, the complete variable domain is DGGITQSPKYLFRKEGQNVTLSCEQNLNHDAMYWYRQDPGQGLRLIYYSQIVNDFQKGDIAEGYSVSREKKESFPLTVTSAQKNPTAFYLCAIQDREEGNQPQHFGDGTRLSIL.

This clone ranks as medium-sized in terms of frequency. The CDR3 end lies 3 residues beyond the end of the read and is filled in from the germline J gene. Other DNA sequences in the sample encode the same CDR3. J is TRBJ1-6 and V is TRBV5-1; no firm D call. Germline CDR1 SGHRS, CDR2 YFSETQ. V was pared by 0 bases and J by 0 bases, with 4 bases between. The CDR3 is made up of 15 amino acids. The CDR3 sequence is CASSLDSSYNSPLHF. The covered CDR3 bases are TGCGCCAGCAGCTTGGACAGCTCCTATAATTCACCC.

As regards this clone: The observed sequence ends 3 residues before the CDR3 terminus, with the missing tail filled in from the germline J gene. V gene TRBV7-2 combines with J gene TRBJ2-3, with a weak D call TRBD2 (5 bases). This CDR3 has 13 amino acids. V was trimmed by 5 bases and J by 5 bases, leaving 11 bases between them. The germline V gene encodes CDR1 SGHTA and CDR2 FQGNSA. Partial CDR3 DNA: TGTGCCAGCAGCCCCAAACTAGGAGATACG. Amino acid sequence: CASSPKLGDT. The complete CDR3 protein is CASSPKLGDTQYF.

Regarding this clone: The read terminates 3 residues ahead of where the CDR3 ends, so the germline J gene completes it. This chain uses TRBV2 with TRBJ2-4; perhaps TRBD1 as D (6 bases). Trimming took 10 bases from V and 7 from J, leaving 17 bases between them. Germline lookup yields CDR1 SNHLY and CDR2 FYNNEI. The CDR3 has 13 amino acids. CDR3 DNA, as far as it was read: TGTGCCATCGCACAGGGAGAGGAGAACATT. This sequence encodes CAIAQGEENI. The complete CDR3 protein is CAIAQGEENIQYF.

In the case of this clone: The CDR3 end falls 3 residues outside the read, so it is completed with the germline J gene. V and J are TRBV19 and TRBJ2-7; a possible D gene is TRBD1 (6 bases). The CDR3 covers 13 residues. V was trimmed by 4 bases and J by 4 bases, leaving 11 bases between them. Germline lookup yields CDR1 LNHDA and CDR2 SQIVND (reference sequence). The CDR3 sequence is CASSTDSSYEQYF. The sequenced CDR3 bases are TGTGCCAGTAGTACGGACAGCTCTTACGAG.

As regards this clone: The observed sequence ends 3 residues before the CDR3 terminus, with the missing tail filled in from the germline J gene. V gene TRBV7-2 combines with J gene TRBJ2-5, with 7 positions matching TRBD1. The germline V gene has CDR1 SGHTA and CDR2 FQGNSA. Germline trimming cut 1 base from V and 5 bases from J; bases unmatched to any gene: 1. The CDR3 is made up of 13 amino acids. The sequenced CDR3 bases are TGTGCCAGCAGCTTAGTCAGGGGGGAGACC. Translation gives CASSLVRGET. The whole CDR3 protein is CASSLVRGETQYF.

Its frequency marks this clone as medium-sized. Coverage ceases 3 residues before the CDR3 finishes, and the germline J gene fills in the end. The chain combines TRBV5-6 with TRBJ2-6; perhaps TRBD1 as D (5 bases). CDR3 size: 13 residues. Between the trimmed V and J ends, which lost 5 bases and 3 bases, there was a span of 6 bases. From germline, CDR1 is SGHDT and CDR2 YYEEEE. The chain's CDR3 is CASRGLGANVLTF. The DNA read from the CDR3 is TGTGCCAGCAGGGGGCTTGGGGCCAACGTC.

With respect to this clone: The read finishes 3 residues shy of the CDR3 end, and the germline J gene is used to complete it. The chain uses TRBV7-6 and TRBJ1-5; 8 bases fit TRBD1. Trimming removed 4 bases from V and 3 bases from J; junction bases left unmatched: 8. Germline V gene sequence: CDR1 SGHVS, CDR2 FNYEAQ. The CDR3 loop spans 16 amino acids. The CDR3: CASSSGDRGLNQPQHF. The sequenced CDR3 bases are TGTGCCAGCAGCTCAGGCGACAGGGGCCTCAATCAGCCC.

In terms of frequency, this clone is medium-sized. The missing CDR3 end, 3 residues past where the read stops, is filled in from the germline J gene. This chain uses TRBV11-2 with TRBJ2-1; TRBD2 aligns across 9 bases. Per the germline V gene, CDR1 is SGHAT and CDR2 is FQNNGV. The V segment lost 5 bases and the J segment 2 bases; nucleotides outside the gene matches: 4. The CDR3 sequence is 15 residues long. CDR3 DNA (partial): TGTGCCAGCAGCCTCAGACTAGCGGCCTACAATGAG. Amino acid sequence: CASSLRLAAYNE. The entire CDR3 protein is CASSLRLAAYNEQFF.

A word on this clone: Read data end 3 residues before the CDR3 end; the end is taken from the germline J gene. This chain links TRBV5-4 with TRBJ2-5; 7 nucleotides agree with TRBD2. The germline V gene encodes CDR1 SGHNT and CDR2 YYREEE (reference sequence). V lost 2 bases, J lost 1 base, and 2 bases stayed unmatched. This CDR3 is built from 14 residues. The CDR3 loop is CASSFWTSQETQYF. The covered CDR3 bases are TGTGCCAGCAGCTTCTGGACTAGCCAAGAGACC.

CDR3 residues: CASSPPRRTTTYEQYF. The DNA read from the CDR3 is TGTGCCAGCTCACCACCGCGGAGGACTACCACCTACGAG. The rearrangement links TRBV18 to TRBJ2-7; maybe TRBD2 (6 bases). The CDR3 extends 3 residues past the end of the read, so its final part is completed from the germline J gene. This CDR3 has 16 amino acids. CDR1 and CDR2 (germline): KGHSH, LQKENI. The V gene lost 0 bases and the J gene lost 2 bases, with 14 bases spanning the gap.

Note on this clone: With the read ending 3 residues before the CDR3 end, the germline J gene is used to fill in that end. This chain links TRBV19 with TRBJ1-5; 8 nucleotides align to TRBD1. The trim removed 6 bases at V and 3 bases at J, leaving 4 bases unmatched. The CDR3 sequence is 14 residues long. In germline, CDR1 is LNHDA, CDR2 SQIVND (reference sequence). The CDR3 DNA, read in part, is TGTGCCAGTAGGAGGACAGGGAACAATCAGCCC. Its translation: CASRRTGNNQP. The whole CDR3 is CASRRTGNNQPQHF.

The CDR3 region is CASSLGRGYGYTF. The sequenced CDR3 bases are TGTGCCAGCAGCTTAGGCAGGGGATATGGC. The J gene is TRBJ1-2, the V gene TRBV7-8, with D maybe TRBD1 (6 bases). The CDR3 goes on 3 residues after the read ends, and that part is filled in from the germline J gene. The germline V gene encodes CDR1 SGHVS and CDR2 FQNEAQ. V lost 1 base to trimming and J lost 5 bases, with 8 bases between them. This CDR3 spans 13 amino acids. The full variable domain, completed using reference TRBV7-8 and TRBJ1-2, is GAGVSQSPRYKVAKRGQDVALRCDPISGHVSLFWYQQALGQGPEFLTYFQNEAQLDKSGLPSDRFFAERPEGSVSTLKIQRTQQEDSAVYLCASSLGRGYGYTFGSGTRLTVV.

Concerning this clone: Read sequence stops 3 residues before the CDR3 end, and the germline J gene provides the missing end. The gene calls are TRBV19 and TRBJ1-4; TRBD1 might be the D (5 bases). The CDR3 totals 15 residues. Germline V gene lookup returns CDR1 LNHDA and CDR2 SQIVND (reference sequence). The germline V and J ends were trimmed by 0 bases and 8 bases, with 13 bases remaining between them. Incomplete CDR3 DNA: TGTGCCAGTAGTATAGACAGGGTCCGAAGAGAAAAA. Translating it yields CASSIDRVRREK. The complete CDR3 reads CASSIDRVRREKLFF.

As for this clone: The read gets to within 3 residues of the CDR3 end, and the germline J gene fills in the rest. This chain connects TRBV7-8 to TRBJ1-1, with unresolved D. There are 12 residues in the CDR3. Germline V gene data show CDR1 as SGHVS and CDR2 as FQNEAQ. Trimming removed 6 bases from V and 1 base from J, with 6 bases in between. CDR3 DNA, as far as it was read: TGTGCCAGCAGTCAAGGGAACACTGAA. Translated: CASSQGNTE. In full, the CDR3 is CASSQGNTEAFF.

Comment on this clone: The read ends 3 residues shy of where the CDR3 ends; the end is completed using the germline J gene. The gene calls are TRBV5-1 and TRBJ1-4, with TRBD1 matching over 9 bases. This CDR3 is built from 16 residues. The germline V gene encodes CDR1 SGHRS and CDR2 YFSETQ. With 0 bases clipped from V and 7 bases from J, the junction kept 7 bases outside the gene matches. Incomplete CDR3 DNA: TGCGCCAGCAGCTTGGCCCAAGACAGGGGGGCTGAAAAA. The encoded protein is CASSLAQDRGAEK. The whole CDR3 reads CASSLAQDRGAEKLFF.

For this clone: The sequenced fragment ends 3 residues before the CDR3 boundary, so the rest is inferred from the germline J gene. J is TRBJ1-2 and V is TRBV7-2, with D unclear. V dropped 3 bases and J dropped 7 bases, with 12 bases sitting between them. Germline CDR1 SGHTA, CDR2 FQGNSA. CDR3 length: 13 residues. CDR3 bases read: TGTGCCAGCAGCTTTGGGCAGGCGGGTGGC. It specifies CASSFGQAGG. The CDR3 as a whole reads CASSFGQAGGYTF.

With respect to this clone: The CDR3 end falls 3 residues outside the read, so it is completed with the germline J gene. The chain recombines TRBV18 with TRBJ1-1, with TRBD1 identical over 7 bases. This CDR3 is 15 amino acids long. Germline trimming cut 2 bases from V and 3 bases from J; bases unmatched to any gene: 6. Germline CDR1 KGHSH, CDR2 LQKENI. Here the CDR3 reads CASSPISGGHTEAFF. Incomplete CDR3 DNA: TGTGCCAGCTCACCAATCTCAGGGGGGCACACTGAA.